Each of the 2 T cell receptor beta chains below was sequenced from the same sample in a study of blood T cell repertoires in COVID-19. Some clones are missing from TCRdb's copy, which holds only in-frame ones; the method was immunoSEQ multiplex PCR. Here the sample spans 200,000 to 300,000 clones, around 85% being singletons. Sequenced sample: peripheral blood. The receptors were sampled from a woman aged 55-70 years with active or convalescent COVID-19.

This clone has only a few counts. The V gene is TRBV18, the J gene TRBJ2-2, with 13 bases identical to TRBD2. Germline trimming cut 1 base from V and 5 bases from J; bases unmatched to any gene: 7. Germline CDR1 reads KGHSH; CDR2 reads LQKENI. The CDR3 is 18 amino acids. The CDR3 is CASSPRTSGRMGTGELFF. CDR3 coding DNA: TGTGCCAGCTCACCACGGACTAGCGGGAGAATGGGTACCGGGGAGCTGTTTTTT.

The rearrangement joins TRBV27 to TRBJ2-1, with D possibly being TRBD2 (6 bases). The CDR3 sequence is 15 residues long. Germline V gene lookup returns CDR1 MNHEY and CDR2 SMNVEV (reference sequence). V gave up 5 bases and J gave up 12 bases, with 23 bases separating them. CDR3 DNA sequence: TGTGCCAGCAGTCCCGCGGGGAACGGGGGTCTGGTGCAGTTCTTC. It codes for CASSPAGNGGLVQFF.